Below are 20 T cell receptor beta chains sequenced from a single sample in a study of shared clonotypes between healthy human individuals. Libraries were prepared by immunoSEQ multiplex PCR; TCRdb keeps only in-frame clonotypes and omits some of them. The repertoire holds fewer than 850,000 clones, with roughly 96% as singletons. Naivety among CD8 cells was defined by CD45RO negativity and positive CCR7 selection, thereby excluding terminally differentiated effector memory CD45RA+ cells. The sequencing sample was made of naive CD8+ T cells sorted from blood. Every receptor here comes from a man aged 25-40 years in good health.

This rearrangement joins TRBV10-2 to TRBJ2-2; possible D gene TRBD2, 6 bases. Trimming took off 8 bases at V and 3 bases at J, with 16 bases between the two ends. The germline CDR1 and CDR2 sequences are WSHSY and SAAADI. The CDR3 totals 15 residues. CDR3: CASYRPTGDTGELFF. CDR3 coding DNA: TGCGCCAGCTATCGCCCAACGGGGGACACCGGGGAGCTGTTTTTT.

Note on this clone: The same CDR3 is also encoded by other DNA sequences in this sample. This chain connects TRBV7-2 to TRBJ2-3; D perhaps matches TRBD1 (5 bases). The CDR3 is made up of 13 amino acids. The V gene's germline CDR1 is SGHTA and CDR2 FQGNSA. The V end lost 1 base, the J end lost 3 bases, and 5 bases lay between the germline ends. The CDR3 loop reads CASSLEGTDTQYF. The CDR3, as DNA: TGTGCCAGCAGCTTAGAGGGGACAGATACGCAGTATTTT.

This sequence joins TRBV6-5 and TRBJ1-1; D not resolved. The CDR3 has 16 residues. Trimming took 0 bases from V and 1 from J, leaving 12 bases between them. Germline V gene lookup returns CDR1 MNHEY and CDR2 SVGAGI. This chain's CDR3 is CASSYSNLEGNTEAFF. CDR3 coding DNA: TGTGCCAGCAGTTACTCGAACCTTGAGGGGAACACTGAAGCTTTCTTT.

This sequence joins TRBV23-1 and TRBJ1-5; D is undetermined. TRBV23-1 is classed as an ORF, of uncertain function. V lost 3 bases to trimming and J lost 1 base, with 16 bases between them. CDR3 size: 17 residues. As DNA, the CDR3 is TGCGCCAGCAGTCATAGGAAAAATCCTCGAAGCAATCAGCCCCAGCATTTT. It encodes CASSHRKNPRSNQPQHF.

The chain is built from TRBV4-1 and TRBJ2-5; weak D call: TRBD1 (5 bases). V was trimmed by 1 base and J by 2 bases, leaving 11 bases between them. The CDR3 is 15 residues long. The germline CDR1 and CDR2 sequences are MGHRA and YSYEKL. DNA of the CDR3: TGCGCCAGCAGCCAAGTGGCAGGGCTTCAAGAGACCCAGTACTTC. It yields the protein CASSQVAGLQETQYF.

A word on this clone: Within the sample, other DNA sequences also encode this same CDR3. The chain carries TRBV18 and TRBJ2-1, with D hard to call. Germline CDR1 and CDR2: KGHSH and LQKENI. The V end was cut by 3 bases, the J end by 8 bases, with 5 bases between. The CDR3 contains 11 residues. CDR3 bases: TGTGCCAGCTCACCGTCCCATGAGCAGTTCTTC. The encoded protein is CASSPSHEQFF.

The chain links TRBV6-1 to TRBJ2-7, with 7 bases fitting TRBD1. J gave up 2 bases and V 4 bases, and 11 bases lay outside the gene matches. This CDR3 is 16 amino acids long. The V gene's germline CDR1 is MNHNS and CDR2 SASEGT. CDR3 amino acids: CASSVVSGTVTYEQYF. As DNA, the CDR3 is TGTGCCAGCAGTGTCGTATCCGGGACAGTCACCTACGAGCAGTACTTC.

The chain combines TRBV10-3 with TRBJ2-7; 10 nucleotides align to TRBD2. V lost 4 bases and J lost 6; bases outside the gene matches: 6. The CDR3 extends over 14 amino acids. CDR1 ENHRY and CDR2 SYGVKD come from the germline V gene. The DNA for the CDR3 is TGTGCCATCAGTGCTAGCGGGAGTATAGGCGAGCAGTACTTC. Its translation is CAISASGSIGEQYF.

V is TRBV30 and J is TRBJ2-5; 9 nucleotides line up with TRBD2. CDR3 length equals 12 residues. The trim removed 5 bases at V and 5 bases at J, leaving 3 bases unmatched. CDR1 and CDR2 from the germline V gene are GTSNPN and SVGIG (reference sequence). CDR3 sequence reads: CAWWTSEETQYF. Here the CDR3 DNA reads TGTGCCTGGTGGACTAGCGAGGAGACCCAGTACTTC.

The CDR3 protein is CASSQDPGGIYEQYF. CDR3 coding DNA: TGCGCCAGCAGCCAAGATCCAGGGGGGATCTACGAGCAGTACTTC. The chain has TRBV4-1 and TRBJ2-7, with D possibly matching TRBD1 (7 bases). CDR1 and CDR2 (germline): MGHRA, YSYEKL. This CDR3 has 15 residues. Trimming shortened V by 0 bases and J by 3 bases, and 12 bases separated the two germline ends.

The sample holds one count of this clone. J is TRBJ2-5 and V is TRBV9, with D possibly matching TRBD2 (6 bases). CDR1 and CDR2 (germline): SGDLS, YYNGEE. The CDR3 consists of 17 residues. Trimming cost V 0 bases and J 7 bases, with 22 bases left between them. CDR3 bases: TGTGCCAGCAGCGTAGGCTGGACGCGGGACTCCCGCGGGACCCAGTACTTC. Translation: CASSVGWTRDSRGTQYF.

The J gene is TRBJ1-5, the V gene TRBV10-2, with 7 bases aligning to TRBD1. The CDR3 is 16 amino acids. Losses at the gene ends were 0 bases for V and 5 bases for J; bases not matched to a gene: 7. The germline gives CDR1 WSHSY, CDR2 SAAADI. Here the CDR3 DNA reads TGCGCCAGCAGTGAGTCGAGTTTCAGGGGGGATCAGCCCCAGCATTTT. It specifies CASSESSFRGDQPQHF.

The CDR3 reads CASSLGLAGRYEQYF. DNA for the CDR3: TGTGCCAGCAGTCTCGGACTAGCGGGCCGCTACGAGCAGTACTTC. The V call is TRBV27, the J call TRBJ2-7, with 11 bases matching TRBD2. The CDR3 spans 15 residues. The V and J ends lost 5 bases and 3 bases, in that order; junction bases with no gene match: 6. Germline V gene data show CDR1 as MNHEY and CDR2 as SMNVEV (reference sequence).

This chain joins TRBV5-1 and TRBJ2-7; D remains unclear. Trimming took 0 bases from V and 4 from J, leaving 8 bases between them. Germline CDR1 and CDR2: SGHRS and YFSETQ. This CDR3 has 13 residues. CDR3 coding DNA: TGCGCCAGCAGCTTGGGTTCCGTGTACGAGCAGTACTTC. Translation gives CASSLGSVYEQYF. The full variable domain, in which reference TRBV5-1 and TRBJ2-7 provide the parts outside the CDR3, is KAGVTQTPRYLIKTRGQQVTLSCSPISGHRSVSWYQQTPGQGLQFLFEYFSETQRNKGNFPGRFSGRQFSNSRSEMNVSTLELGDSALYLCASSLGSVYEQYFGPGTRLTVT.

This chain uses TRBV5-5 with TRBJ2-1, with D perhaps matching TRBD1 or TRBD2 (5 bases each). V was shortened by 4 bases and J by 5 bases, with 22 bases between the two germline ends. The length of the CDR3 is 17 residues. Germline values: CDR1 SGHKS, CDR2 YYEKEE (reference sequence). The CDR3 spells CASSPRPLGRADNEQFF. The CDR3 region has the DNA TGTGCCAGCAGCCCCCGACCTCTGGGACGTGCGGACAATGAGCAGTTCTTC. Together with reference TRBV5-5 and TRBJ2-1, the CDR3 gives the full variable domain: DAGVTQSPTHLIKTRGQQVTLRCSPISGHKSVSWYQQVLGQGPQFIFQYYEKEERGRGNFPDRFSARQFPNYSSELNVNALLLGDSALYLCASSPRPLGRADNEQFFGPGTRLTVL.

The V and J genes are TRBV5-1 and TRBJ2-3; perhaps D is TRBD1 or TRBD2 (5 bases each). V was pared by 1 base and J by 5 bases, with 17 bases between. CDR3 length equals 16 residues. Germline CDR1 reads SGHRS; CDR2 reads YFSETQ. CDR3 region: CASSLISLEGKDTQYF. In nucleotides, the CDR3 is TGCGCCAGCAGCTTGATCTCCCTAGAGGGGAAAGATACGCAGTATTTT. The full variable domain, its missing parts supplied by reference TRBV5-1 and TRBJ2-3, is KAGVTQTPRYLIKTRGQQVTLSCSPISGHRSVSWYQQTPGQGLQFLFEYFSETQRNKGNFPGRFSGRQFSNSRSEMNVSTLELGDSALYLCASSLISLEGKDTQYFGPGTRLTVL.

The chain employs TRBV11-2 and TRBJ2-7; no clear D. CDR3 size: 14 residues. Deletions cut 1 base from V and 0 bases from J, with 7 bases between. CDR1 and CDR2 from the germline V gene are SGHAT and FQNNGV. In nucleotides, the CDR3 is TGTGCCAGCAGCTTAGCTTTAGGCTCCTACGAGCAGTACTTC. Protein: CASSLALGSYEQYF. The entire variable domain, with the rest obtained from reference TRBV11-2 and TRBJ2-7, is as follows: EAGVAQSPRYKIIEKRQSVAFWCNPISGHATLYWYQQILGQGPKLLIQFQNNGVVDDSQLPKDRFSAERLKGVDSTLKIQPAKLEDSAVYLCASSLALGSYEQYFGPGTRLTVT.

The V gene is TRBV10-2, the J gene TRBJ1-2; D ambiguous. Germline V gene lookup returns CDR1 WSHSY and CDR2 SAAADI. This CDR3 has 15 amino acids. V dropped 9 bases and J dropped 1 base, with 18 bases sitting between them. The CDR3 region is CASSAYGNSNYGYTF. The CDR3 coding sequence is TGCGCCAGTTCGGCTTATGGGAATAGTAACTATGGCTACACCTTC.

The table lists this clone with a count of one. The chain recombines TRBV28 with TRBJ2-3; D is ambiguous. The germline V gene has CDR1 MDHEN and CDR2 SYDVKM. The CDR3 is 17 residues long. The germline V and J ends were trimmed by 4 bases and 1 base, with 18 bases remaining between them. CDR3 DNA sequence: TGTGCCAGCAGTTCAATCGTCTTCCCGTTGGGCACAGATACGCAGTATTTT. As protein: CASSSIVFPLGTDTQYF.

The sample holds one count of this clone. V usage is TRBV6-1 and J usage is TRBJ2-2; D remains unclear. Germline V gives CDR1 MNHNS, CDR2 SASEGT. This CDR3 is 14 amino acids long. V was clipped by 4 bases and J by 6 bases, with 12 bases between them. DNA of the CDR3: TGTGCCAGCAGTGTCGGACCCCCCCCCGGGGAGCTGTTTTTT. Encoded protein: CASSVGPPPGELFF.